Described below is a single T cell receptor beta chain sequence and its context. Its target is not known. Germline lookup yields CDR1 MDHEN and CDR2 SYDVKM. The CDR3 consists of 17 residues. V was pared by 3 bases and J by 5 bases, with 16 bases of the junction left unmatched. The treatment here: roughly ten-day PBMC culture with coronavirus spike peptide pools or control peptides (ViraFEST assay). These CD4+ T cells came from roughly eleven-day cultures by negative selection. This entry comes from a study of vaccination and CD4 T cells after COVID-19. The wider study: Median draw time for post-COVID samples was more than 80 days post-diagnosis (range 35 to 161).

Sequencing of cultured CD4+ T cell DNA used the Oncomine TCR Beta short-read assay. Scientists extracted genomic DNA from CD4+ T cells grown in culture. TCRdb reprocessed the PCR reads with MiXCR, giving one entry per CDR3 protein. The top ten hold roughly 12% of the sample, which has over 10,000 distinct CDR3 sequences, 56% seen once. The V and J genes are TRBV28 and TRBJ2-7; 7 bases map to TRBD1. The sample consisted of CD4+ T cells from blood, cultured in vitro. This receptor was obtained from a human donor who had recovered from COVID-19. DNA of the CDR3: TGTGCCAGCAGTTTCTACGCGTCCGGGACAGAGCTGAACGAGCAGTACTTC. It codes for CASSFYASGTELNEQYF.